The following is a T cell receptor beta chain sequence with its context. This entry is derived from a study of cytomegalovirus exposure and HLA in healthy donors. The CDR3 length is 19 residues. The germline gives CDR1 SNHLY, CDR2 FYNNEI. The J segment lost 6 bases and the V segment lost 8 bases, leaving 16 bases of the junction unmatched. Assay: immunoSEQ multiplex PCR; the TCRdb copy retains only in-frame clones and omits some. The data show roughly 150,000 clones, around nine tenths seen once. The chain has TRBV2 and TRBJ2-2; the match to TRBD2 covers 15 bases. The sequenced material came from PBMCs. The sequence derives from a woman aged 18 to 35 in good health and CMV-seropositive. The CDR3 region has the DNA TGTGCCAGCCTCAAGGAATCGGGACTAGCGGGAGGACGGGCCGGGGAGCTGTTTTTT. Its translation: CASLKESGLAGGRAGELFF.